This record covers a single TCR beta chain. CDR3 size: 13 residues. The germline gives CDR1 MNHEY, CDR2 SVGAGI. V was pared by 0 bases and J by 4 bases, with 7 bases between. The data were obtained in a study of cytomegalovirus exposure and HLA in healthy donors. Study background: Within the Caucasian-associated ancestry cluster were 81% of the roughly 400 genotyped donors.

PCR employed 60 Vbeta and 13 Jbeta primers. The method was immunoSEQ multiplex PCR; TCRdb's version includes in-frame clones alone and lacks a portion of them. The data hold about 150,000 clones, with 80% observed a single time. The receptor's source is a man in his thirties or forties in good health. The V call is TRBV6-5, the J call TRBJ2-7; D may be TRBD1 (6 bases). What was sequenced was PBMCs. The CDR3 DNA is TGTGCCAGCAGTTACTCTACAGGGTACGAGCAGTACTTC. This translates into CASSYSTGYEQYF.